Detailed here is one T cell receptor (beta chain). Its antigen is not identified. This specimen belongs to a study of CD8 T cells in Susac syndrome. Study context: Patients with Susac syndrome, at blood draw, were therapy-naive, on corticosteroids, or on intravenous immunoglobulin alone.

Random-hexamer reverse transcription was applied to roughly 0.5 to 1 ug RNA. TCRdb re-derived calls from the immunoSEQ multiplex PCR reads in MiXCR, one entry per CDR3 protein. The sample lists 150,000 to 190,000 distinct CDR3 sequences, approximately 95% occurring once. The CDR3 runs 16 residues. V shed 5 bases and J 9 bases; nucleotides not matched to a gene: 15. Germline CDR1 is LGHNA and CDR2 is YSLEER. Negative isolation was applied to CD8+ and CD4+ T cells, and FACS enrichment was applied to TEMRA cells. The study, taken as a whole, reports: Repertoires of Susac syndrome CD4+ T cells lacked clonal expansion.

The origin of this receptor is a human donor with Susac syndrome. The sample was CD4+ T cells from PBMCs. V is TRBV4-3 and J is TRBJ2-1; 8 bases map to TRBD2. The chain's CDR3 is CASSSYSGGPGGEQFF. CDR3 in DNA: TGCGCCAGCAGCTCCTACTCGGGGGGGCCTGGGGGTGAGCAGTTCTTC.